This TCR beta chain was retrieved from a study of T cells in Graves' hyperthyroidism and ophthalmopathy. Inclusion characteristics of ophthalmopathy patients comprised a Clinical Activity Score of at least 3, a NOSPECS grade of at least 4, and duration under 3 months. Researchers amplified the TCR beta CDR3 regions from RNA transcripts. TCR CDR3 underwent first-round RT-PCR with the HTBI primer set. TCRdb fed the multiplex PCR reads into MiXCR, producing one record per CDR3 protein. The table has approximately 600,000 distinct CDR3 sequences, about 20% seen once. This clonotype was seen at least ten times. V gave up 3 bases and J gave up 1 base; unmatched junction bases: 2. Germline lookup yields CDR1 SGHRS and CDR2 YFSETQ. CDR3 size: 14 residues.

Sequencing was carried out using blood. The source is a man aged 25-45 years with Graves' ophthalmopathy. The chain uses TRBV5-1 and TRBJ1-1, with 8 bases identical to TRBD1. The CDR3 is CASSSDRANTEAFF. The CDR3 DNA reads TGCGCCAGCAGCTCGGACAGGGCGAACACTGAAGCTTTCTTT.